Sequencing of this T cell receptor (beta chain) was carried out in a study of cytomegalovirus exposure and HLA in healthy donors. Profiling relied on immunoSEQ multiplex PCR, and the TCRdb table lists in-frame clones only, not all of them. The table lists around 190,000 clones, around 80% of them singletons. This TCR was recovered from a woman younger than 45 in good health and CMV-seronegative. What was sequenced was PBMCs.

CDR3 amino acids: CASSTDRVVGYTF. The CDR3 DNA is TGCGCCAGCAGTACTGACAGGGTAGTCGGCTACACCTTC. V usage is TRBV10-1 and J usage is TRBJ1-2, with 7 bases fitting TRBD1. The CDR3 has 13 amino acids. The germline V gene encodes CDR1 WNHNN and CDR2 SYGVQD (reference sequence). The junction had 8 bases not matched to a gene; V was cut back by 5 bases and J by 8 bases.